These 22 T cell receptor beta chains share one sample of origin, sequenced in a study of blood T cells in healthy people across ages (dated by TCRdb to the mid-2010s). The library relied on 5' RACE. TCRdb lists the instrument as Illumina HiSeq 2500. The second PCR ran for about 6 to 11 cycles and used a J-beta primer mix along with a sample-barcoded 5' primer. Starting from the raw public reads, TCRdb applied fastp trimming at Q25, assembled clones with MiXCR and retained in-frame beta chains. Each entry is one CDR3 protein sequence, shown with its most common DNA and genes. The sample table holds hundreds of thousands of distinct CDR3 sequences, of which roughly three fifths were seen once. The biggest ten clones account for 20% to 30% of the sample. Material for sequencing was blood. The receptors originated from a man between 35 and 55 years old in good health.

This clonotype was detected ten times or more. The chain is built from TRBV20-1 and TRBJ2-7, with D possibly being TRBD2 (5 bases). Germline CDR1 and CDR2: DFQATT and SNEGSKA (reference sequence). This CDR3 is 12 amino acids long. V dropped 3 bases and J dropped 3 bases, with 9 bases sitting between them. Here the CDR3 reads CSARERDYEQYF. DNA for the CDR3: TGCAGTGCTAGGGAGAGGGACTACGAGCAGTACTTC.

This chain's CDR3 is CASSQDPAVYEQYF. CDR3 DNA: TGTGCCAGCAGCCAAGATCCGGCGGTCTACGAGCAGTACTTC. This chain joins TRBV14 and TRBJ2-7; D gene uncertain. This CDR3 region has 14 residues. Trimming left V 0 bases short and J 3 bases short, with 9 bases between. Looked up from germline, CDR1 is SGHDN and CDR2 is FVKESK.

V is TRBV11-3 and J is TRBJ2-3, with 11 bases lining up with TRBD2. V shed 5 bases and J 2 bases; nucleotides not matched to a gene: 6. This CDR3 is 16 amino acids long. CDR1 is SGHNT and CDR2 is YENEEA in the germline V gene. This chain's CDR3 is CASSLGLAEFTDTQYF. The DNA for the CDR3 is TGTGCCAGCAGCCTGGGACTAGCGGAGTTCACAGATACGCAGTATTTT.

The chain employs TRBV20-1 and TRBJ1-2; D perhaps matches TRBD1 (5 bases). Germline V gene data show CDR1 as DFQATT and CDR2 as SNEGSKA (reference sequence). The CDR3 has 13 residues. Trimming took 3 bases from V and 2 from J, leaving 10 bases between them. The CDR3 DNA reads as TGCAGTGCTAGGGGGACGGCCAACTATGGCTACACCTTC. Its protein is CSARGTANYGYTF.

CDR3 DNA sequence: TGCAGTGCTAGAATACGGACTCCCTCCTACAATGAGCAGTTCTTC. Protein: CSARIRTPSYNEQFF. This rearrangement joins TRBV20-1 to TRBJ2-1; D is possibly TRBD2 (5 bases). The CDR3 is 15 residues long. CDR1 and CDR2 (germline): DFQATT, SNEGSKA (reference sequence). With 2 bases removed from V and 0 bases from J, the gap between germline ends came to 11 bases.

The table lists this clonotype with a count of one. The chain is built from TRBV9 and TRBJ1-4; D remains unclear. CDR3 length: 15 residues. Germline CDR1 reads SGDLS; CDR2 reads YYNGEE. V was cut by 4 bases and J by 7 bases, with 17 bases left in between. CDR3 sequence: CASSQKGSIGEKLFF. CDR3 DNA sequence: TGTGCCAGCAGCCAAAAGGGTAGTATTGGTGAAAAACTGTTTTTT.

This clonotype was counted many times. This chain connects TRBV6-2 or TRBV6-3 to TRBJ2-7; D is perhaps TRBD2 (7 bases). This CDR3 is built from 16 residues. From germline, CDR1 is MNHEY and CDR2 SVGEGT. V was clipped by 4 bases and J by 3 bases, with 19 bases between them. The CDR3 DNA is TGTGCCAGCAGTTCACCCGCGGGGGCAGAGGGCTACGAGCAGTACTTC. This translates into CASSSPAGAEGYEQYF.

The table lists this clonotype with a few counts. The chain couples TRBV13 to TRBJ2-1; 9 bases line up with TRBD2. Losses at the gene ends were 5 bases for V and 8 bases for J; bases not matched to a gene: 13. The CDR3 sequence is 16 residues long. Germline values: CDR1 PRHDT, CDR2 FYEKMQ (reference sequence). In DNA form, the CDR3 reads TGTGCCAGCAGCCCTCCCCCTTGGACTAGCGTTGATGAGCAGTTCTTC. Its translation is CASSPPPWTSVDEQFF.

The chain couples TRBV6-1 to TRBJ2-7; D may be TRBD1 (5 bases). The length of the CDR3 is 14 residues. CDR1 and CDR2 from the germline V gene are MNHNS and SASEGT. V lost 0 bases, J lost 2 bases, and 8 bases lay in between. CDR3 bases: TGTGCCAGCAGTGAAGCCCAGGGAACCTACGAGCAGTACTTC. Protein: CASSEAQGTYEQYF.

In DNA form, the CDR3 reads TGTGCCAGCAGCCAATGGGGTCCCATCTACGAGCAGTACTTC. As protein: CASSQWGPIYEQYF. The J gene is TRBJ2-7, the V gene TRBV3-1; D is ambiguous. There are 14 residues in the CDR3. Trimming removed 2 bases from V and 3 bases from J, with 11 bases in between. Germline V gives CDR1 LGHDT, CDR2 YNNKEL (reference sequence).

The gene calls are TRBV7-8 and TRBJ2-4; weak D call: TRBD1 (8 bases). With 5 bases removed from V and 9 bases from J, the gap between germline ends came to 20 bases. The V gene's germline CDR1 is SGHVS and CDR2 FQNEAQ. This CDR3 spans 15 amino acids. The CDR3 nucleotides are TGTGCCAGCAGCCTCACAGGGGGGGTGGGCAGCATTCAGTACTTC. It encodes CASSLTGGVGSIQYF.

The V gene is TRBV27, the J gene TRBJ2-6; D gene unclear. The germline CDR1 and CDR2 sequences are MNHEY and SMNVEV (reference sequence). Between the trimmed V and J ends, which lost 5 bases and 0 bases, there was a span of 8 bases. The CDR3 consists of 15 residues. CDR3 bases: TGTGCCAGCAGTGCGAGAAACTCTGGGGCCAACGTCCTGACTTTC. As protein: CASSARNSGANVLTF.

The chain links TRBV10-3 to TRBJ2-1; 7 nucleotides agree with TRBD1. Per germline, CDR1 ENHRY and CDR2 SYGVKD. The CDR3 is made up of 14 amino acids. V was clipped by 0 bases and J by 14 bases; unmatched bases: 10. The CDR3 sequence: CAISESTQGTGEFF. The CDR3 nucleotides read TGTGCCATCAGTGAGTCGACTCAGGGAACAGGGGAGTTCTTC.

V and J are TRBV25-1 and TRBJ1-5; D is ambiguous. The CDR3 is made up of 14 amino acids. Germline lookup yields CDR1 MGHDK and CDR2 SYGVNS. The germline V and J ends were trimmed by 1 base and 5 bases, with 9 bases remaining between them. The CDR3 sequence is CASSECGGYQPQHF. The CDR3 nucleotides read TGTGCCAGCAGTGAATGTGGTGGATATCAGCCCCAGCATTTT.

J is TRBJ1-4 and V is TRBV28, with D uncertain. V lost 5 bases to trimming and J lost 10 bases, with 14 bases between them. CDR3 length equals 13 residues. Per germline, CDR1 MDHEN and CDR2 SYDVKM. The CDR3 nucleotides read TGTGCCAGCAGTGGGCCCGAGGAGAGAAAACTGTTTTTT. Protein: CASSGPEERKLFF.

The CDR3 here is CASSQSAGQGVNGYTF. Here the CDR3 DNA reads TGTGCCAGCAGCCAATCAGCGGGACAGGGAGTCAATGGCTACACCTTC. The chain is built from TRBV7-2 and TRBJ1-2; TRBD1 aligns across 9 bases. Germline V lookup: CDR1 SGHTA, CDR2 FQGNSA. The CDR3 has 16 residues. V shed 5 bases, J shed 6 bases, and the junction held 13 bases outside the gene matches.

This chain connects TRBV29-1 to TRBJ1-1, with TRBD1 as a possible D gene (5 bases). Trimming took 8 bases from V and 4 from J, leaving 11 bases between them. The CDR3 length is 11 residues. Germline V gives CDR1 SQVTM, CDR2 ANQGSEA. This CDR3 reads CSIGGTTEAFF. The CDR3 bases are TGCAGCATCGGAGGGACCACTGAAGCTTTCTTT. Drawing the rest from reference TRBV29-1 and TRBJ1-1, the complete variable domain is SAVISQKPSRDICQRGTSLTIQCQVDSQVTMMFWYRQQPGQSLTLIATANQGSEATYESGFVIDKFPISRPNLTFSTLTVSNMSPEDSSIYLCSIGGTTEAFFGQGTRLTVV.

CDR3 amino acids: CASSGGKSTDTQYF. In DNA form, the CDR3 reads TGTGCCAGCAGTGGCGGGAAGAGCACAGATACGCAGTATTTT. The chain carries TRBV11-3 and TRBJ2-3; TRBD2 is a possible D gene (6 bases). Germline CDR1 reads SGHNT; CDR2 reads YENEEA. The CDR3 totals 14 residues. V gave up 6 bases and J gave up 0 bases, with 10 bases separating them.

This clonotype was seen more than once but under ten times. The chain carries TRBV13 and TRBJ2-5; 12 bases align to TRBD2. Unmatched junction bases numbered 7, after V lost 3 bases and J lost 5 bases. The CDR3 consists of 16 residues. Germline CDR1 reads PRHDT; CDR2 reads FYEKMQ (reference sequence). CDR3: CASSFRTSGDGETQYF. The CDR3 bases are TGTGCCAGCAGCTTCCGGACTAGCGGGGACGGGGAGACCCAGTACTTC.

The rearrangement uses TRBV29-1 and TRBJ2-5, with D uncertain. CDR3 size: 11 residues. Trimming removed 2 bases from V and 5 bases from J, with 6 bases in between. From germline, CDR1 is SQVTM and CDR2 ANQGSEA. This CDR3 is CSVEQAETQYF. DNA for the CDR3: TGCAGCGTTGAACAGGCGGAGACCCAGTACTTC.

J is TRBJ2-3 and V is TRBV4-2; either TRBD1 or TRBD2 may supply D (5 bases each). Trimming cost V 4 bases and J 6 bases, with 14 bases left between them. Germline CDR1 and CDR2: LGHNA and YNFKEQ. This CDR3 has 14 residues. For the CDR3, the DNA is TGTGCCAGCAGCCCTGGGACGGGCGACGATACGCAGTATTTT. This sequence encodes CASSPGTGDDTQYF.

This clonotype appeared a single time. The J gene is TRBJ1-2, the V gene TRBV20-1; possible D gene TRBD1, 6 bases. Trimming removed 2 bases from V and 10 bases from J, with 11 bases in between. The germline CDR1 and CDR2 sequences are DFQATT and SNEGSKA (reference sequence). The CDR3 sequence is 11 residues long. CDR3 in amino acids: CSARSGDTYTF. CDR3 DNA: TGCAGTGCTAGATCAGGGGACACCTACACCTTC.